The TCR beta chain under discussion was sequenced for a study of T cells after yellow fever vaccination. Each CDR3 protein is one row after TCRdb ran MiXCR on the 5' RACE reads. The data show some 350,000 distinct CDR3 sequences, under 5% seen once. J lost 6 bases, V lost 6 bases, and 8 bases had no gene match. The CDR3 loop spans 14 amino acids. CDR1 and CDR2 from the germline V gene are SQVTM and ANQGSEA. V and J are TRBV29-1 and TRBJ2-7, with 13 nucleotides matching TRBD2. The sequencing here drew on PBMCs, taken 5 days after the yellow fever booster vaccination. This clonotype was obtained from a man younger than 35 who received the YFV17D yellow fever vaccine. For the CDR3, the DNA is TGCAGCGTCCGACTAGCGGGGGGCCGGGTCGAGCAGTACTTC. Translated, it gives CSVRLAGGRVEQYF.